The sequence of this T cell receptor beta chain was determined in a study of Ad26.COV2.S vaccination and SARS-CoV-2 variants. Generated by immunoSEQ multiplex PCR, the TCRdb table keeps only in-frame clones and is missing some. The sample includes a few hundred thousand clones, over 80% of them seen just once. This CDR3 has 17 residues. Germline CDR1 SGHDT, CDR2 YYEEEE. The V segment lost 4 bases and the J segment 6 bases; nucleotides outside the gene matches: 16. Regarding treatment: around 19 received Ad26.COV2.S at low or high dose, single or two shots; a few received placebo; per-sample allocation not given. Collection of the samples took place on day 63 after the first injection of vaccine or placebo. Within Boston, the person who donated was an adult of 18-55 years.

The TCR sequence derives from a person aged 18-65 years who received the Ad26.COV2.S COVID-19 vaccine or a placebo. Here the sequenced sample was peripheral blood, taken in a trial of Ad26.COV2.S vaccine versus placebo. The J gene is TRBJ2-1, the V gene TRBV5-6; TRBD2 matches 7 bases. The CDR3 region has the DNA TGTGCCAGCAGCGTCAGACCGGGACTACAGCCCGTCAATGAGCAGTTCTTC. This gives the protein CASSVRPGLQPVNEQFF.